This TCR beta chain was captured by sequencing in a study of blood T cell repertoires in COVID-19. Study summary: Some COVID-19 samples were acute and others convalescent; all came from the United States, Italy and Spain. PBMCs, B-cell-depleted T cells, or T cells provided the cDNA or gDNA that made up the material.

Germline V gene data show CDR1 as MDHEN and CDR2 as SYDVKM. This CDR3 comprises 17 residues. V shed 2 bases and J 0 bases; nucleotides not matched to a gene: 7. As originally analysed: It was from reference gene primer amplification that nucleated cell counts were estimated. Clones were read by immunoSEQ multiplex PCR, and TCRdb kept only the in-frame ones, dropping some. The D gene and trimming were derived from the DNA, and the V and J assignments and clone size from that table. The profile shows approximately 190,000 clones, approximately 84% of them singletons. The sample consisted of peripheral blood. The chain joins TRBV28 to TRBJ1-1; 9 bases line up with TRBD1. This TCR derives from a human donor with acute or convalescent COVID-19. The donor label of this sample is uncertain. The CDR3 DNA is TGTGCCAGCAGTTTACCTCGACAGGGGGGCATGAACACTGAAGCTTTCTTT. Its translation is CASSLPRQGGMNTEAFF.